The 18 T cell receptor beta chains in this list originate from one sample, sequenced in a study of long-term antiretroviral therapy in people with HIV. Survey level was the resolution at which the v3.0 immunoSEQ assay ran. Measured with immunoSEQ multiplex PCR; TCRdb has only the in-frame clones, and not every one. In the table there are about 28,000 clones, roughly 84% of which are singletons. Sample: unsorted PBMCs, taken 0.8 years after starting antiretroviral therapy. These receptors were taken from a woman aged 25 to 45 with HIV.

The chain employs TRBV27 and TRBJ2-3, with D perhaps TRBD2 (6 bases). CDR1 is MNHEY and CDR2 is SMNVEV in the germline V gene (reference sequence). V was trimmed by 2 bases and J by 4 bases, leaving 10 bases between them. CDR3 length: 14 amino acids. This CDR3 reads CASSLTGDADTQYF. In nucleotides, the CDR3 is TGTGCCAGCAGTTTAACGGGGGACGCAGATACGCAGTATTTT.

V is TRBV29-1 and J is TRBJ1-4, with D maybe TRBD1 (5 bases). The CDR3 contains 13 residues. V lost 6 bases and J 2 bases, leaving 10 bases between the germline ends. Germline V gene lookup returns CDR1 SQVTM and CDR2 ANQGSEA. CDR3 DNA sequence: TGCAGCGTCATGGGGGGGACTAATGAAAAACTGTTTTTT. This sequence encodes CSVMGGTNEKLFF. The full variable domain, with the rest looked up from reference TRBV29-1 and TRBJ1-4, is SAVISQKPSRDICQRGTSLTIQCQVDSQVTMMFWYRQQPGQSLTLIATANQGSEATYESGFVIDKFPISRPNLTFSTLTVSNMSPEDSSIYLCSVMGGTNEKLFFGSGTQLSVL.

The chain has TRBV29-1 and TRBJ2-1; TRBD1 might be the D (5 bases). The CDR3 extends over 12 amino acids. Germline V gives CDR1 SQVTM, CDR2 ANQGSEA. V lost 4 bases to trimming and J lost 6 bases, with 10 bases between them. CDR3 nucleotides: TGCAGCGTTGCCCCCCAGGGCAATGAGCAGTTCTTC. This gives the protein CSVAPQGNEQFF.

The chain links TRBV12-5 to TRBJ1-1; D may be TRBD1 (5 bases). Germline CDR1 is LGHNT and CDR2 is FRNRAP. CDR3 length: 15 amino acids. Trimming removed 0 bases at V and 5 bases at J, with 13 bases between. The CDR3 protein is CASGLVIGGVTEAFF. CDR3 sequence (DNA): TGTGCTAGTGGTTTGGTAATCGGGGGGGTTACTGAAGCTTTCTTT.

The chain has TRBV9 and TRBJ1-2; unclear D gene. V lost 2 bases, J lost 8 bases, and 22 bases lay in between. The CDR3 covers 16 residues. Per the germline V gene, CDR1 is SGDLS and CDR2 is YYNGEE. For the CDR3, the DNA is TGTGCCAGCAGCGTCGACCAGGCCGCTCTTCCGCAGGGCTACACCTTC. It encodes CASSVDQAALPQGYTF. Full variable domain (remainder filled in from reference TRBV9 and TRBJ1-2): DSGVTQTPKHLITATGQRVTLRCSPRSGDLSVYWYQQSLDQGLQFLIQYYNGEERAKGNILERFSAQQFPDLHSELNLSSLELGDSALYFCASSVDQAALPQGYTFGSGTRLTVV.

The chain combines TRBV29-1 with TRBJ1-1; no clear D. CDR3 length: 15 amino acids. Per the germline V gene, CDR1 is SQVTM and CDR2 is ANQGSEA. V gave up 4 bases and J gave up 0 bases, with 15 bases separating them. As DNA, the CDR3 is TGCAGCGTTGTTGGGTTTTCGACCATGAACACTGAAGCTTTCTTT. It yields the protein CSVVGFSTMNTEAFF.

The J gene is TRBJ1-1, the V gene TRBV5-1; D call uncertain. The CDR3 has 13 amino acids. Germline V CDR1 and CDR2: SGHRS, YFSETQ. Between the trimmed V and J ends, which lost 3 bases and 4 bases, there was a span of 10 bases. DNA of the CDR3: TGCGCCAGCAGCTCCAGAGTGGGCACTGAAGCTTTCTTT. The encoded protein is CASSSRVGTEAFF.

The J gene is TRBJ1-2, the V gene TRBV7-2, with no clear D. The CDR3 contains 13 residues. Germline CDR1 and CDR2: SGHTA and FQGNSA. V gave up 4 bases and J gave up 8 bases, with 14 bases separating them. The CDR3 loop is CASSSEYRSGYTF. Here the CDR3 DNA reads TGTGCCAGCAGCTCCGAGTATCGTTCCGGCTACACCTTC.

The rearrangement links TRBV6-4 to TRBJ2-2; D is undetermined. From germline, CDR1 is MRHNA and CDR2 SNTAGT. The CDR3 has 15 residues. Trimming removed 5 bases from V and 1 base from J, with 11 bases in between. Written as DNA, the CDR3 is TGTGCCAGCAGTATCAGGACGGGGAACACCGGGGAGCTGTTTTTT. Protein sequence: CASSIRTGNTGELFF.

The chain recombines TRBV7-2 with TRBJ1-4; D is possibly TRBD1 (5 bases). The CDR3 is made up of 13 amino acids. V was pared by 5 bases and J by 8 bases, with 12 bases between. Germline V gene sequence: CDR1 SGHTA, CDR2 FQGNSA. The CDR3 loop is CASSQGLLEKLFF. The DNA of the CDR3 is TGTGCCAGCAGCCAGGGACTCTTGGAAAAACTGTTTTTT. Full variable domain (outside the CDR3, taken from reference TRBV7-2 and TRBJ1-4): GAGVSQSPSNKVTEKGKDVELRCDPISGHTALYWYRQSLGQGLEFLIYFQGNSAPDKSGLPSDRFSAERTGGSVSTLTIQRTQQEDSAVYLCASSQGLLEKLFFGSGTQLSVL.

The rearrangement joins TRBV6-4 to TRBJ2-3; 9 positions match TRBD1. V was clipped by 8 bases and J by 4 bases; unmatched bases: 10. From germline, CDR1 is MRHNA and CDR2 SNTAGT. The CDR3 contains 15 residues. CDR3: CASGPGTGSADTQYF. In nucleotides, the CDR3 is TGTGCCAGCGGCCCCGGGACAGGGTCTGCAGATACGCAGTATTTT.

With regard to this clone: Sequence at one end of the junction differs from germline and may be a read error. The same CDR3 arises from other DNA sequences in this sample as well. This chain links TRBV5-1 with TRBJ2-7, with D tentatively TRBD1 or TRBD2 (7 bases each). CDR1 is SGHRS and CDR2 is YFSETQ in the germline V gene. The CDR3 has 15 residues. In DNA, the CDR3 is TGTGCCAGCAGCCCTGGGACAGCGGGGCGCTACGAGCAGTACTTC. Protein product: CASSPGTAGRYEQYF. Supplemented by reference TRBV5-1 and TRBJ2-7, the full variable domain reads KAGVTQTPRYLIKTRGQQVTLSCSPISGHRSVSWYQQTPGQGLQFLFEYFSETQRNKGNFPGRFSGRQFSNSRSEMNVSTLELGDSALYLCASSPGTAGRYEQYFGPGTRLTVT.

This clone was observed a few times. Other nucleotide sequences from this sample produce the same CDR3. The V call is TRBV29-1, the J call TRBJ1-2; D remains unclear. Germline loops: CDR1 SQVTM, CDR2 ANQGSEA. The V end lost 3 bases, the J end lost 5 bases, and 4 bases lay between the germline ends. The CDR3 sequence is 10 residues long. The DNA of the CDR3 is TGCAGCGTTGAGGGGTATGGCTACACCTTC. Translated, it gives CSVEGYGYTF.

This sequence joins TRBV6-1 and TRBJ2-1, with a tentative D call TRBD2 (7 bases). Germline loops: CDR1 MNHNS, CDR2 SASEGT. The V end lost 6 bases, the J end lost 6 bases, and 18 bases lay between the germline ends. This CDR3 has 15 amino acids. This chain's CDR3 is CASSVRGTTLNEQFF. The DNA for the CDR3 is TGTGCCAGCAGCGTTAGGGGGACTACCCTCAATGAGCAGTTCTTC.

V gene TRBV20-1 combines with J gene TRBJ1-1; D not resolved. CDR1 and CDR2 (germline): DFQATT, SNEGSKA (reference sequence). The CDR3 runs to 11 residues. Trimming removed 5 bases at V and 6 bases at J, with 10 bases between. DNA for the CDR3: TGCAGTGCTTCCCCCTCCGCTGAAGCTTTCTTT. Amino acid sequence: CSASPSAEAFF.

The CDR3 DNA follows: TGTGCTAGTCTCCGGGGACTAGCGGGGACCGGGGAGCTGTTTTTT. This codes for CASLRGLAGTGELFF. This rearrangement joins TRBV12-5 to TRBJ2-2; TRBD2 matches at 13 bases. The CDR3 spans 15 residues. V dropped 8 bases and J dropped 5; count of bases not matched to a gene: 5. The germline gives CDR1 LGHNT, CDR2 FRNRAP.

This clone was found once. J is TRBJ1-5 and V is TRBV19; tentatively, D is TRBD1 (6 bases). This CDR3 contains 15 residues. V lost 6 bases to trimming and J lost 2 bases, with 14 bases between them. CDR1 and CDR2 (germline): LNHDA, SQIVND (reference sequence). The CDR3 DNA reads as TGTGCCAGTAGGTACGGGGGCGCCGGCAATCAGCCCCAGCATTTT. Translated: CASRYGGAGNQPQHF.

The rearrangement uses TRBV18 and TRBJ2-3; TRBD1 might be the D (6 bases). V was cut by 3 bases and J by 0 bases, with 10 bases left in between. CDR1 and CDR2 (germline): KGHSH, LQKENI. The CDR3 is 15 residues long. The CDR3 DNA reads TGTGCCAGCTCACCGGACAGAATGAGCACAGATACGCAGTATTTT. This gives the protein CASSPDRMSTDTQYF.